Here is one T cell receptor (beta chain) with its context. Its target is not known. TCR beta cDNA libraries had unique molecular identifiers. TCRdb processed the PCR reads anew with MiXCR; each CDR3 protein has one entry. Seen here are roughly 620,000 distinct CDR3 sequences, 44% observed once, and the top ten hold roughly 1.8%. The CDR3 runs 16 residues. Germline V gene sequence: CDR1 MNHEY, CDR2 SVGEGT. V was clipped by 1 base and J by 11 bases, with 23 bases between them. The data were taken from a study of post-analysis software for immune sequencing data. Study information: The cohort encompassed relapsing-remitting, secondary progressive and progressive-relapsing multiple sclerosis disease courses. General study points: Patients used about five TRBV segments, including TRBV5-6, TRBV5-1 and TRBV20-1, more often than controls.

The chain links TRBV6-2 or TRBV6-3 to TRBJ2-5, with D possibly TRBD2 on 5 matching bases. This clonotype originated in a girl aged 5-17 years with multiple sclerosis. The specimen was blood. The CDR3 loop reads CASSYLGGWTGNEQYF. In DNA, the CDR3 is TGTGCCAGCAGTTACTTAGGCGGGTGGACCGGCAATGAGCAGTACTTC.